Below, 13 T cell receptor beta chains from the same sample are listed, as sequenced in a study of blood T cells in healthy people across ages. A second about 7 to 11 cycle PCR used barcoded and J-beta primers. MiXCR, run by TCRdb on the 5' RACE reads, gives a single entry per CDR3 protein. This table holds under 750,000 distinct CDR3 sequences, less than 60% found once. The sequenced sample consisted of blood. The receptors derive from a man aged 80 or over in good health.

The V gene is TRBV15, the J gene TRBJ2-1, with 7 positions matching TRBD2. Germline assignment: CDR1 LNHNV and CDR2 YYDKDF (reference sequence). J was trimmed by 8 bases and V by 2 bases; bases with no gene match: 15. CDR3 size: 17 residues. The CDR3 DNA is TGTGCCACCAGCAGATACCGTCCTGGGGGGGTAAGGGATGAGCAGTTCTTC. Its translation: CATSRYRPGGVRDEQFF.

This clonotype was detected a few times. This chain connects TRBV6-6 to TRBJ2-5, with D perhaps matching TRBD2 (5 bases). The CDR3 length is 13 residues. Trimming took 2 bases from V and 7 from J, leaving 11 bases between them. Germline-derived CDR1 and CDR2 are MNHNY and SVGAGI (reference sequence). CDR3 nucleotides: TGTGCCAGCAGTTACGAGGGTGTGGGGACCCAGTACTTC. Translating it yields CASSYEGVGTQYF.

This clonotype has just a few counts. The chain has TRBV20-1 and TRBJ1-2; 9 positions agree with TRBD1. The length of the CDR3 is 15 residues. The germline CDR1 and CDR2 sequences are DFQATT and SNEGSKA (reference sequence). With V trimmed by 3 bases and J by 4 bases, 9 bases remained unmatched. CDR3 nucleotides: TGCAGTGCTAGCAAGGACAGGGGTACTGGCTATGGCTACACCTTC. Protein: CSASKDRGTGYGYTF.

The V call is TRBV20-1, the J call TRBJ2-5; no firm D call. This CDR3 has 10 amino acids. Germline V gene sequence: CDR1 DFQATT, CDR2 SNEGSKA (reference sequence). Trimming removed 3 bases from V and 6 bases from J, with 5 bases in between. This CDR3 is CSASIQTQYF. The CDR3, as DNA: TGCAGTGCTAGTATTCAGACCCAGTACTTC.

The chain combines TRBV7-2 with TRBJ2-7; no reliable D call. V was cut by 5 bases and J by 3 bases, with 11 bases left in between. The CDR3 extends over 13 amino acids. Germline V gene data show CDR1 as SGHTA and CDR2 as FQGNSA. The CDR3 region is CASSPAYSYEQYF. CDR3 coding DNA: TGTGCCAGCAGCCCTGCCTACAGCTACGAGCAGTACTTC. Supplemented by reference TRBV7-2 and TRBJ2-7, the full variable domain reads GAGVSQSPSNKVTEKGKDVELRCDPISGHTALYWYRQSLGQGLEFLIYFQGNSAPDKSGLPSDRFSAERTGGSVSTLTIQRTQQEDSAVYLCASSPAYSYEQYFGPGTRLTVT.

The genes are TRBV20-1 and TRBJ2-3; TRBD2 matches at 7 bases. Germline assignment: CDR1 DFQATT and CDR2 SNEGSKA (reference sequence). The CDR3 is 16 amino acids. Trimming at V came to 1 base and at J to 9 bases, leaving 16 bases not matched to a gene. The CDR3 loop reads CSARAPSGTPGETQYF. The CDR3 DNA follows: TGCAGTGCTAGAGCACCGAGCGGGACGCCCGGAGAGACGCAGTATTTT.

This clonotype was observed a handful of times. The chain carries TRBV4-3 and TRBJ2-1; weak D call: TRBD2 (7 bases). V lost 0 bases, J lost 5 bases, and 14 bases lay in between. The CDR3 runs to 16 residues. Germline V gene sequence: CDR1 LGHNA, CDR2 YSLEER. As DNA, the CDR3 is TGCGCCAGCAGCCAAGAAGCGCGGGGGCCGAACAATGAGCAGTTCTTC. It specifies CASSQEARGPNNEQFF.

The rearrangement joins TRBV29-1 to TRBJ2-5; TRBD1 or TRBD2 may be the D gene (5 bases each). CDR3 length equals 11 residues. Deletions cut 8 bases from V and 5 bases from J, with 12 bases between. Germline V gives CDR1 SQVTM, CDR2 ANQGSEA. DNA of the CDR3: TGCAGCACAACATGGGGGGAGACCCAGTACTTC. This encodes CSTTWGETQYF.

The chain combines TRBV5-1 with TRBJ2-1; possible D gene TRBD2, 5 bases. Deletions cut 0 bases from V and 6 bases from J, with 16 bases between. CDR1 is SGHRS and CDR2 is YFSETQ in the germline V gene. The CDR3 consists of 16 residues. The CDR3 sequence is CASSLGVSGIGNEQFF. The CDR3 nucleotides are TGCGCCAGCAGCTTGGGGGTGTCCGGGATTGGCAATGAGCAGTTCTTC.

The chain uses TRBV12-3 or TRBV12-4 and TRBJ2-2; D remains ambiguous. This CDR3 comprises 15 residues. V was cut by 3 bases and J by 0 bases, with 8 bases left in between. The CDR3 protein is CASSLHRANTGELFF. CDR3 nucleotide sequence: TGTGCCAGCAGTTTGCACAGAGCGAACACCGGGGAGCTGTTTTTT.

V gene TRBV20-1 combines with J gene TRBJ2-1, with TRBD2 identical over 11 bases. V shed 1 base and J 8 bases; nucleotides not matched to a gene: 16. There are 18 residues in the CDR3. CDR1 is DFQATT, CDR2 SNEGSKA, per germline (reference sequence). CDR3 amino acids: CSARAGSGGVRSNYEQFF. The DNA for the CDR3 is TGCAGTGCTAGAGCAGGTAGCGGGGGGGTAAGAAGTAACTATGAGCAGTTCTTC.

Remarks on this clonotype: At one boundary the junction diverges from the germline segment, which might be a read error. The CDR3 sequence is CASSPGTAAYGHTF. The CDR3 DNA reads as TGTGCCAGCAGCCCCGGGACAGCGGCGTATGGCCACACCTTC. V gene TRBV12-3 or TRBV12-4 combines with J gene TRBJ1-2; 7 bases align to TRBD1. The CDR3 is 14 residues long.

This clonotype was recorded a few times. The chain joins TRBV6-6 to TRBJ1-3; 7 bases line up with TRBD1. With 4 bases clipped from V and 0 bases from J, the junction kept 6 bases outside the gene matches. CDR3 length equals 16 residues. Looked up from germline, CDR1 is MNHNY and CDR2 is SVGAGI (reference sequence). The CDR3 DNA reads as TGTGCCAGCAGTTCCGTCAGGGGGTTCTCTGGAAACACCATATATTTT. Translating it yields CASSSVRGFSGNTIYF.